The subject of this entry is one T cell receptor beta chain. The record originates from a study of blood T cell repertoires in COVID-19. Profiling relied on immunoSEQ multiplex PCR, and the TCRdb table lists in-frame clones only, not all of them. This table has approximately 220,000 clones, about four fifths appearing once. Participant age was about 18 to 89 years, and participants resided in roughly 25 US areas. Cohorts were determined from participant-reported clinical history. Participants in the exposed group had met a COVID-19 case in the 2 weeks before joining the study. Germline CDR1 and CDR2: ENHRY and SYGVKD. CDR3 size: 15 residues. With 0 bases clipped from V and 7 bases from J, the junction kept 6 bases outside the gene matches.

The chain carries TRBV10-3 and TRBJ2-7, with 10 bases lining up with TRBD1. The TCR sequence derives from a woman aged 40-49 years who had been exposed to COVID-19. Sequenced material: PBMCs or T cells enriched from blood (not recorded which). CDR3: CAISESRQGAREQYF. The CDR3 DNA reads as TGTGCCATCAGTGAGTCCCGACAGGGGGCTAGAGAGCAGTACTTC.